This T cell receptor (beta chain) emerged from a study of T cell responses to AZD1222 COVID-19 vaccine (dated by TCRdb to about 2021). The study in broad terms: AZD1222 recipients given second doses at about 4 weeks or at about 12 weeks were pooled, since spike-specific TCR depth and breadth were not found to differ between the two schedules. A total of 240 or so trial participants underwent TCR sequencing, of whom approximately 200 had received two doses of AZD1222 and approximately 25 had received two doses of the MenACWY control vaccine. Trial participants were enrolled into age subgroups of 18-55, 56-69 and 70-plus years, which contained about 160, 30 and 59 TCR-sequenced participants, respectively. The research as a whole found: Because no day 14 peak-response samples were available, repertoires were characterized only after the peak T cell response. In the small 56-69-year group, the increase in depth fell short of significance, most likely because of low power. Reportedly, close to half of the unique spike-specific TCRs recognized epitopes lying outside the regions that are mutated in the B.1.351 and B.1.1.7 variants. Conclusions about previously exposed vaccinees are limited because only a handful of AZD1222 recipients were SARS-CoV-2 seropositive at baseline. Participants were mostly white British and included more females than males, and it was suggested by the authors that clonal diversity may have been underestimated. The vaccine-associated CD4 TCRs covered the entire spike protein, and the dominant responses fell in regions 160-218 and 743-854. After two AZD1222 doses, spike-specific TCR breadth and depth were significantly higher than at day 0 and than in MenACWY recipients.

The sample's time point label, in plain terms: baseline before first vaccination. Vaccinee samples were obtained from the UK trials COV001 and COV002, which included a single-blind randomized controlled phase 2/3 trial of AZD1222 (ChAdOx1 nCoV-19) in healthy adults. For TCRbeta chain sequencing, PBMC samples were collected from trial participants at day 0 and at day 28 after the second dose. V lost 5 bases and J lost 1 base; the stretch between them is 15 bases long. According to the germline V gene, CDR1 reads MDHEN and CDR2 reads SYDVKM. The CDR3 covers 16 residues, taking in both the cysteine and the phenylalanine. The DNA shown is the 48-base CDR3, in frame from base 1. The CDR3 regions of human TCRbeta chains were analyzed by immunosequencing. Concerning the study's data processing: TCRs in the repertoires were matched against a reference library of SARS-CoV-2-specific TCRs that had been generated with the MIRA antigen-specificity platform. Breadth meant the fraction of unique TCRs that were SARS-CoV-2-associated, whereas depth meant the fraction of total T cells that were SARS-CoV-2-associated. Each spike-specific TCR was assigned to its reactive spike region and to a CD4 or CD8 class using the MIRA data. Log10-transformed breadth and depth values were compared by one-way ANOVA with Sidak's multiple comparisons tests. TCRdb's version of the immuneACCESS table is confined to in-frame rearrangements and falls short of the full clone set. An unresolved V gene accounts for under half of the shortfall where checked; the remainder is of unknown origin. D and trimming were read from the DNA, whereas the V and J calls and clone size are those reported in that table. In all, the sample holds 55,000 to 90,000 clones, and roughly 84% of those were seen once. Over 7.5% of the sample rests with the top ten.

A single count supports this clone. There is no known antigen for this receptor. No per-base quality is available; no much larger clone lies one base away. Here the chain combines TRBV28 and TRBJ1-5; the D gene is perhaps TRBD1, from 6 matching bases. This TCR derives from an adult in good health. The sample consisted of peripheral blood, taken on day 0 of AZD1222 vaccination. The CDR3 loop reads CASSGQWLKSNQPQHF. The nucleotide sequence is TGTGCCAGCAGTGGACAGTGGTTGAAGAGCAATCAGCCCCAGCATTTT.